This T cell receptor (beta chain) appears in the sequencing data of a study of control samples from healthy donors and cancer patients. Repertoires were generated with immunoSEQ multiplex PCR, while TCRdb's copy carries only in-frame clones and drops some. The sample shows about 180,000 clones, roughly 94% of them seen only once. The CDR3 length is 15 residues. Germline V CDR1 and CDR2: SGHRS, YFSETQ. Trimming cost V 3 bases and J 9 bases; bases outside gene matches: 6. The TCR originated in a woman younger than 35 in good health. The sample comprised blood. The chain has TRBV5-1 and TRBJ2-1, with 13 nucleotides matching TRBD2. The CDR3 DNA reads as TGCGCCAGCAGCTACGGGACTAGCGGGACGGGTGAGCAGTTCTTC. The encoded protein is CASSYGTSGTGEQFF.